The source of this TCR beta chain is a study of blood T cell repertoires in COVID-19 (dated by TCRdb to 2019 to 2021). With regard to the full study: Samples covering the acute and convalescent phases of COVID-19 were provided by collaborators in the United States, Italy and Spain. The material from the prospective study consisted of cDNA or gDNA derived from T cells, B-cell-depleted T cells, or PBMCs. Deeply sampled blood TCRbeta repertoires from subjects exposed to, actively infected with, or recovered from COVID-19 were included in the dataset. The repertoires were released in a freely available public database intended as a resource for research on the immune response to SARS-CoV-2. Samples came from the ongoing ImmuneRACE study (first 160 participants) plus 1,254 subjects from 6 global collaborators. A de-identified subject ID, COVID-19 status, age in years and sex were almost always included in the sample metadata. Where HLA class I and class II types were available, the types were taken from metadata supplied by the sample provider, not from assay-based typing. Points the paper makes about the study in general: Clinical and demographic metadata were provided uncurated, with the amount varying by source and participant.

TCRbeta CDR3 regions were amplified from genomic DNA by means of the immunoSEQ Assay, a bias-controlled multiplex PCR. Regarding the original processing steps: The number of nucleated cells in each sample was estimated from the amplification of reference gene primers within the assay. To quantify the absolute abundance of each unique TCRbeta CDR3 rearrangement, sequence reads were collapsed and filtered. For each sample, productive Simpson clonality was calculated by taking the square root of Simpson's diversity index across productive rearrangements. TCRdb holds this immuneACCESS table with in-frame rearrangements only. Some clones are missing; in checked studies, unresolved V genes explain under half, and the rest has no known cause. Clonal size and the V and J genes are those of that table, whereas D and trimming came from the DNA. The sample has tens of thousands of clones on record, 65% to 85% of them singletons. Roughly 23% of the sample belongs to the ten largest clones.

Each collaborating institution followed its own protocols to collect whole blood in K2EDTA tubes. For TCRbeta analysis, collaborators shipped samples as frozen whole blood, isolated PBMCs, or DNA extracted from either of those sample types. V is cut back by 5 bases and J by 8 bases, with 6 bases in the junction unmatched. From the cysteine up to the phenylalanine, the CDR3 has a length of 13 residues. The retained sequence is limited to the CDR3, 39 bases, with the frame set at the first base. Looking up the germline V gene yields CDR1 SQVTM and CDR2 ANQGSEA. This clone occurred once. Its antigen is still unknown. No base quality information exists; no much larger clone differs at one position.

The rearranged segments are TRBV29-1 and TRBJ2-1; 10 of the junction bases match TRBD2. This TCR came from a man older than 75 with active or convalescent COVID-19. Sequencing was performed on peripheral blood. The bases read TGCAGCGTTAGCGGGGGGGCCGATCATGAGCAGTTCTTC. It specifies CSVSGGADHEQFF.